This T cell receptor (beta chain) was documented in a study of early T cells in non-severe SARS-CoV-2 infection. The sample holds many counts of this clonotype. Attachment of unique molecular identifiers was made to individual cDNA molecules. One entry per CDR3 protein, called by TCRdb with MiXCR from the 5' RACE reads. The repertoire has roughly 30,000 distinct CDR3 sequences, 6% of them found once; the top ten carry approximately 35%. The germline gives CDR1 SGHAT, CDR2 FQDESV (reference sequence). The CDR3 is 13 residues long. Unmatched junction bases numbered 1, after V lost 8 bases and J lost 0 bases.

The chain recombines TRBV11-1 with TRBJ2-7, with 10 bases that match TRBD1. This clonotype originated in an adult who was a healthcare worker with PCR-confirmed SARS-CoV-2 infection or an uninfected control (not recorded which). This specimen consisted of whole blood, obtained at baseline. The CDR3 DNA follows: TGTGCCAGCCGGGACAGGGGCTCCTACGAGCAGTACTTC. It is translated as CASRDRGSYEQYF.